This T cell receptor beta chain emerged from a study of Graves' ophthalmopathy and Graves' hyperthyroidism. CDR1 and CDR2 from the germline V gene are SGHTA and FQGTGA. Germline trimming cut 5 bases from V and 6 bases from J; bases unmatched to any gene: 8. The CDR3 extends over 14 amino acids. This clonotype was found many times. Its target is not known. Notes on the study in general: Most expanded clonotypes from thyroid (those above 0.001 frequency) were also found in blood.

Transcripts of RNA were the source for amplifying TCR beta CDR3 regions. First-round RT-PCR with HTBI primers preceded a second-round multiplex PCR. TCRdb re-derived calls from the multiplex PCR reads in MiXCR, one entry per CDR3 protein. The table records around 1.1 million distinct CDR3 sequences, roughly two fifths of them present only once. Included hyperthyroidism patients were aged 18 to 65 and newly diagnosed (under 2 months' duration). Diagnoses were established from clinical symptoms, serum thyroxine, TRAb, thyroid ultrasound and orbital computed tomography. Sequenced sample: peripheral blood or thyroid tissue (not recorded which). This receptor was identified in an adult man with Graves' hyperthyroidism. The chain is built from TRBV7-3 and TRBJ2-7; 9 bases are shared with TRBD1. CDR3 sequence (DNA): TGTGCCAGCAGCCCGGGACAGGGTGTGAGCGAGCAGTACTTC. Residues: CASSPGQGVSEQYF.